Following are 3 T cell receptor beta chains from one sample sequenced in a study of cytomegalovirus exposure and HLA in healthy donors. A multiplex PCR was run with 60 Vbeta primers and 13 Jbeta primers. This table comes from immunoSEQ multiplex PCR, and its TCRdb copy is limited to in-frame clones, with some not included. The sample consists of 140,000 to 150,000 clones, about 74% of them appearing once. The sequencing sample was made of PBMCs. Receptor source: a man aged 40-50 years in good health and CMV-seropositive.

This clone appeared once. The V gene is TRBV7-2, the J gene TRBJ2-5; 10 bases are a match to TRBD2. V was pared by 2 bases and J by 2 bases, with 5 bases of the junction left unmatched. The germline CDR1 and CDR2 sequences are SGHTA and FQGNSA. The CDR3 extends over 16 amino acids. The CDR3 DNA reads as TGTGCCAGCAGCTTACTAGCGGGAGTGTCACAAGAGACCCAGTACTTC. This sequence encodes CASSLLAGVSQETQYF. The entire variable domain, with the rest obtained from reference TRBV7-2 and TRBJ2-5, is as follows: GAGVSQSPSNKVTEKGKDVELRCDPISGHTALYWYRQSLGQGLEFLIYFQGNSAPDKSGLPSDRFSAERTGGSVSTLTIQRTQQEDSAVYLCASSLLAGVSQETQYFGPGTRLLVL.

The rearrangement links TRBV28 to TRBJ2-7, with 8 bases aligning to TRBD1. This CDR3 contains 13 residues. V lost 5 bases, J lost 6 bases, and 6 bases stayed unmatched. From germline, CDR1 is MDHEN and CDR2 SYDVKM. The CDR3: CASSHPGTGEQYF. The CDR3 coding sequence is TGTGCCAGCAGTCACCCAGGGACAGGCGAGCAGTACTTC.

V is TRBV6-5 and J is TRBJ1-1, with unresolved D. With 3 bases removed from V and 7 bases from J, the gap between germline ends came to 12 bases. CDR3 length: 13 amino acids. Looked up from germline, CDR1 is MNHEY and CDR2 is SVGAGI. The chain's CDR3 is CASSYNSQSEAFF. The CDR3 bases are TGTGCCAGCAGTTATAATTCACAGAGTGAAGCTTTCTTT.